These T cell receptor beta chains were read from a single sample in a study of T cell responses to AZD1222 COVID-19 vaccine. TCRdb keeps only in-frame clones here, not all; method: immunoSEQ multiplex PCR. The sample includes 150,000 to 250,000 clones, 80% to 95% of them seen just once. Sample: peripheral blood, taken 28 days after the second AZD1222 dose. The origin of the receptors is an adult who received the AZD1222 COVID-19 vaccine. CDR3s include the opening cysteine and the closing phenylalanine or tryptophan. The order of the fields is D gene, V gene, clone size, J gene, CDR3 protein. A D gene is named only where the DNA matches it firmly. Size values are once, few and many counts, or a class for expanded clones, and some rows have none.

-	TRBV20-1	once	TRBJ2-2	CSASPLGLAGELFF
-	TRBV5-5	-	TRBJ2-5	CASSPRAAETQYF
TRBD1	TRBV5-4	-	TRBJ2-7	CASSLSRDRGYEQYF
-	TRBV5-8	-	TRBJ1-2	CASTVPPGSGYTF
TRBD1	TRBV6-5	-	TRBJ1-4	CASTGDRGNEKLFF
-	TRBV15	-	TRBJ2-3	CATSREVYSPRNTQYF
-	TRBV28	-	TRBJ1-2	CASRFGGANYGYTF
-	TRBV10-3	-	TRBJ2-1	CAISEGPGNYEQFF
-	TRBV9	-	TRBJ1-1	CASTSLGPEAFF
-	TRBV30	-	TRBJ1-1	CAWDDGFF
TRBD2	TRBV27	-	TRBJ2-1	CASSPKPGRVINEQFF
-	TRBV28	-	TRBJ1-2	CASRERQRYYGYTF
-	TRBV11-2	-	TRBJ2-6	CASSLDQWSLYSGANVLTF
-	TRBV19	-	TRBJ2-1	CASRGLGAAAYNEQFF
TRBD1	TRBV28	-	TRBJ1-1	CASSLGQGYEAFF
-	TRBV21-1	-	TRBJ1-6	CASSNGAGKNSPLHF
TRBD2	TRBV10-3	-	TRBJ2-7	CAISGGIAGTYEQYF
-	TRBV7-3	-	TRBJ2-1	CASSLSWSSYNEQFF
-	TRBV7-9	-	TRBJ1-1	CASSLGYGQRLTEAFF
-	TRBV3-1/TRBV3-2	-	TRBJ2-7	CASSQAVLSYEQYF
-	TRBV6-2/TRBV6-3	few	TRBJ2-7	CASSFGWGRASYEQYF
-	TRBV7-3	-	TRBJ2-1	CASSLTEKSYNEQFF
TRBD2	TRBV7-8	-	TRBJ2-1	CASSPIAGRPYNEQFF
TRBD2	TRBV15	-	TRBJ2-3	CATSRASGTDTQYF
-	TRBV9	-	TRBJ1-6	CASSVERDGNSPLHF
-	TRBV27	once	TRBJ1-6	CASSLSGTGVGYNSPLHF
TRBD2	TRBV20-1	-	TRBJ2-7	CSAPGGEQYF
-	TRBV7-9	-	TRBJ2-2	CASSPRTRGNTGELFF
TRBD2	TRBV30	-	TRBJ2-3	CAWQRLAGTTDTQYF
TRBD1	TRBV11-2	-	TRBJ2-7	CASSFRPGQGSEQYF